This passage covers 13 T cell receptor beta chains from one sample sequenced in a study of cytotoxic CD8 clonotypes in ibrutinib-treated CLL. Profiling relied on immunoSEQ multiplex PCR, and the TCRdb table lists in-frame clones only, not all of them. The repertoire holds about 89,000 clones, with 70% to 80% as singletons. Here the sequenced sample was PBMCs, taken after 12 months of ibrutinib treatment. All receptors derive from a human donor with chronic lymphocytic leukemia.

The rearrangement uses TRBV21-1 and TRBJ1-1. TRBV21-1 is given as a pseudogene. The CDR3 loop spans 14 amino acids. The CDR3 DNA is TGTGCCAGCAGCAATCAGGACCAGAACACTGAAGCTTTCTTT. As protein: CASSNQDQNTEAFF.

A single count supports this clone. The chain links TRBV7-2 to TRBJ2-7, with TRBD1 identical over 8 bases. The length of the CDR3 is 15 residues. V shed 5 bases, J shed 6 bases, and the junction held 12 bases outside the gene matches. Germline-derived CDR1 and CDR2 are SGHTA and FQGNSA. CDR3 loop: CASSPWTGPLSEQYF. Written as DNA, the CDR3 is TGTGCCAGCAGCCCGTGGACAGGGCCTCTCAGCGAGCAGTACTTC.

The chain has TRBV28 and TRBJ1-3, with a tentative D call TRBD1 (5 bases). Trimming took off 3 bases at V and 0 bases at J, with 18 bases between the two ends. Germline CDR1 MDHEN, CDR2 SYDVKM. This CDR3 is 18 amino acids long. This CDR3 reads CASSFRPGTGFSGNTIYF. The CDR3 DNA is TGTGCCAGCAGTTTCCGTCCCGGGACGGGTTTCTCTGGAAACACCATATATTTT.

This rearrangement joins TRBV5-5 to TRBJ2-7; TRBD1 might be the D (6 bases). V was cut by 1 base and J by 3 bases, with 8 bases left in between. The CDR3 contains 13 residues. Looked up from germline, CDR1 is SGHKS and CDR2 is YYEKEE (reference sequence). The CDR3 spells CASSLNRDYEQYF. For the CDR3, the DNA is TGTGCCAGCAGCTTGAACAGGGACTACGAGCAGTACTTC.

A few counts support this clone. This chain links TRBV7-3 with TRBJ2-1; tentative D call: TRBD2 (6 bases). The CDR3 is made up of 16 amino acids. Trimming removed 3 bases from V and 2 bases from J, with 14 bases in between. CDR1 is SGHTA, CDR2 FQGTGA, per germline. This CDR3 reads CASSLYSGLTYNEQFF. The CDR3 DNA follows: TGTGCCAGCAGCTTGTATAGCGGCCTGACCTACAATGAGCAGTTCTTC.

The chain employs TRBV6-6 and TRBJ1-2; 10 nucleotides match TRBD1. V trimming: 5 bases; J trimming: 5 bases; junction bases outside the gene matches: 8. The length of the CDR3 is 15 residues. Germline V CDR1 and CDR2: MNHNY, SVGAGI (reference sequence). CDR3 sequence (DNA): TGTGCCAGCAGTCGGGAGGGGACAGGGGTGTATGGCTACACCTTC. Translation gives CASSREGTGVYGYTF.

J is TRBJ1-1 and V is TRBV6-1; 7 bases are shared with TRBD1. V was clipped by 0 bases and J by 0 bases; unmatched bases: 4. The CDR3 length is 16 residues. Germline lookup yields CDR1 MNHNS and CDR2 SASEGT. CDR3 in amino acids: CASSEARQGLNTEAFF. The CDR3 DNA reads as TGTGCCAGCAGTGAAGCAAGACAGGGATTGAACACTGAAGCTTTCTTT.

The table lists this clone with a count of one. CDR3 coding DNA: TGTGCCTCGTCTAGCTCCTACGAGCAGTACTTC. Translated: CASSSSYEQYF. The V and J genes are TRBV2 and TRBJ2-7; D gene uncertain. The germline V gene encodes CDR1 SNHLY and CDR2 FYNNEI. CDR3 length: 11 residues. Deletions cut 11 bases from V and 0 bases from J, with 8 bases between.

The chain employs TRBV5-6 and TRBJ1-1; D is perhaps TRBD1 (5 bases). There are 12 residues in the CDR3. V lost 2 bases to trimming and J lost 5 bases, with 7 bases between them. Germline V CDR1 and CDR2: SGHDT, YYEEEE. Written as DNA, the CDR3 is TGTGCCAGCAGCTTTGGGGGGACTGAAGCTTTCTTT. Encoded protein: CASSFGGTEAFF.

As regards this clone: The sample contains more than one DNA sequence encoding this CDR3. The chain is built from TRBV7-2 and TRBJ1-1; D is unclear. This CDR3 comprises 12 residues. V shed 1 base and J shed 7 bases, with 7 bases lying between them. CDR1 and CDR2 (germline): SGHTA, FQGNSA. CDR3 protein: CASSLELGEAFF. The CDR3 DNA sequence: TGTGCCAGCAGCTTAGAATTGGGTGAAGCTTTCTTT.

This chain links TRBV6-6 with TRBJ2-3; D is unresolved. The CDR3 extends over 13 amino acids. The germline V and J ends were trimmed by 2 bases and 6 bases, with 9 bases remaining between them. Per germline, CDR1 MNHNY and CDR2 SVGAGI (reference sequence). The CDR3 DNA reads as TGTGCCAGCAGTTACGGTAGTGGGGATACGCAGTATTTT. This gives the protein CASSYGSGDTQYF.

This rearrangement joins TRBV9 to TRBJ1-1, with 9 bases lining up with TRBD1. V dropped 4 bases and J dropped 10; count of bases not matched to a gene: 20. This CDR3 is built from 17 residues. Germline CDR1 reads SGDLS; CDR2 reads YYNGEE. The CDR3 loop reads CASSSAGTGFGATGAFF. CDR3 DNA: TGTGCCAGCAGCTCGGCAGGGACAGGGTTCGGGGCCACGGGAGCTTTCTTT.

The chain combines TRBV7-6 with TRBJ2-7; the D gene is possibly TRBD1 (5 bases). Per the germline V gene, CDR1 is SGHVS and CDR2 is FNYEAQ. There are 15 residues in the CDR3. With 5 bases removed from V and 4 bases from J, the gap between germline ends came to 18 bases. CDR3 residues: CASSPARARVYEQYF. The CDR3 DNA is TGTGCCAGCAGCCCAGCCAGGGCACGAGTGTACGAGCAGTACTTC. The full variable domain, its missing parts supplied by reference TRBV7-6 and TRBJ2-7, is GAGVSQSPRYKVTKRGQDVALRCDPISGHVSLYWYRQALGQGPEFLTYFNYEAQQDKSGLPNDRFSAERPEGSISTLTIQRTEQRDSAMYRCASSPARARVYEQYFGPGTRLTVT.